The 23 T cell receptor beta chains below all came from one sample that was sequenced in a study of blood T cells in healthy people across ages. The authors ran a second PCR of 7 to 11 cycles using a sample-barcoded 5' primer and a J-beta primer mix. MiXCR, applied by TCRdb to the 5' RACE reads, yields one record per CDR3 protein. The sample lists 780,000 or so distinct CDR3 sequences, approximately 60% occurring once. The sample taken for sequencing was blood. The receptors were gathered from a man in his forties in good health.

V gene TRBV20-1 combines with J gene TRBJ1-2; 8 positions match TRBD1. V trimming: 2 bases; J trimming: 2 bases; junction bases outside the gene matches: 10. The CDR3 loop spans 16 amino acids. The germline gives CDR1 DFQATT, CDR2 SNEGSKA (reference sequence). The CDR3 sequence: CSARPIRGQGNYGYTF. The CDR3 DNA follows: TGCAGTGCTAGACCCATCCGCGGACAGGGAAACTATGGCTACACCTTC.

The rearrangement links TRBV14 to TRBJ1-2; D call uncertain. The CDR3 is 13 amino acids. The V gene lost 1 base and the J gene lost 7 bases, with 10 bases spanning the gap. The V gene's germline CDR1 is SGHDN and CDR2 FVKESK. The CDR3 nucleotides read TGTGCCAGCAGCCAAGTCGTAAGAAGTGGCTACACCTTC. Its protein is CASSQVVRSGYTF.

This rearrangement joins TRBV12-3 or TRBV12-4 to TRBJ2-7; 8 positions match TRBD1. Matching the DNA end better, TRBJ2-5 makes the J call doubtful. This CDR3 is built from 13 residues. CDR3 in DNA: TGTGCCAGCGGCCTGGGACAGGTCTCGACCCAGTACTTC. Its translation is CASGLGQVSTQYF.

This chain uses TRBV4-3 with TRBJ1-5; D is possibly TRBD1 (6 bases). This CDR3 comprises 13 residues. Germline V gene lookup returns CDR1 LGHNA and CDR2 YSLEER. Trimming removed 4 bases at V and 5 bases at J, with 9 bases between. In nucleotides, the CDR3 is TGCGCCAGCAGCCTCAACAGGGATCAGCCCCAGCATTTT. It specifies CASSLNRDQPQHF.

This rearrangement joins TRBV7-2 to TRBJ1-2; unclear D gene. CDR1 and CDR2 from the germline V gene are SGHTA and FQGNSA. Trimming left V 3 bases short and J 4 bases short, with 9 bases between. The CDR3 length is 13 residues. CDR3 in DNA: TGTGCCAGCAGCTTCTCCCGGACCTATGGCTACACCTTC. Its protein is CASSFSRTYGYTF.

The chain employs TRBV29-1 and TRBJ2-1; perhaps TRBD1 as D (5 bases). The end of the DNA fits TRBJ2-7 better, so the J call may be wrong. There are 16 residues in the CDR3. Germline V gene lookup returns CDR1 SQVTM and CDR2 ANQGSEA. CDR3 sequence: CSVEAWSGMGLNEQYF. CDR3 coding DNA: TGCAGCGTTGAGGCTTGGTCAGGGATGGGCCTCAATGAGCAGTACTTC.

This clonotype was detected a few times. J is TRBJ2-7 and V is TRBV27; D assignment may be TRBD1 or TRBD2 (5 bases each). Per the germline V gene, CDR1 is MNHEY and CDR2 is SMNVEV (reference sequence). V dropped 5 bases and J dropped 4 bases, with 18 bases sitting between them. The CDR3 loop spans 15 amino acids. This chain's CDR3 is CASSRPGARRYEQYF. The CDR3 bases are TGTGCCAGCAGTCGGCCCGGGGCTCGGCGGTACGAGCAGTACTTC.

This clonotype came up once. The chain is built from TRBV6-1 and TRBJ1-1; possibly TRBD1 for D (6 bases). V was pared by 8 bases and J by 0 bases, with 10 bases between. CDR3 length: 13 residues. The germline gives CDR1 MNHNS, CDR2 SASEGT. Here the CDR3 reads CASFNRVNTEAFF. The CDR3 nucleotides are TGTGCCAGCTTCAACAGGGTGAACACTGAAGCTTTCTTT.

The chain combines TRBV28 with TRBJ2-1; D is possibly TRBD1 (6 bases). This CDR3 spans 14 amino acids. CDR1 and CDR2 (germline): MDHEN, SYDVKM. Deletions cut 8 bases from V and 4 bases from J, with 15 bases between. DNA of the CDR3: TGTGCCAGCCACCCGGGACAAGGATACAATGAGCAGTTCTTC. This translates into CASHPGQGYNEQFF. Supplemented by reference TRBV28 and TRBJ2-1, the full variable domain reads DVKVTQSSRYLVKRTGEKVFLECVQDMDHENMFWYRQDPGLGLRLIYFSYDVKMKEKGDIPEGYSVSREKKERFSLILESASTNQTSMYLCASHPGQGYNEQFFGPGTRLTVL.

The chain is built from TRBV28 and TRBJ1-4, with no clear D. CDR1 MDHEN and CDR2 SYDVKM come from the germline V gene. The CDR3 sequence is 15 residues long. The V end was cut by 6 bases, the J end by 7 bases, with 18 bases between. The CDR3 region has the DNA TGTGCCAGCAGCCTACGGGTCGTGGCGGGTGAAAAACTGTTTTTT. Residues: CASSLRVVAGEKLFF.

The chain is built from TRBV9 and TRBJ2-1, with TRBD1 as a possible D gene (6 bases). The CDR3 has 14 amino acids. In germline, CDR1 is SGDLS, CDR2 YYNGEE. Trimming removed 6 bases from V and 6 bases from J, with 16 bases in between. The CDR3 protein is CASKAGVSGNEQFF. CDR3 DNA sequence: TGTGCCAGCAAGGCAGGGGTTTCGGGCAATGAGCAGTTCTTC.

The CDR3 loop is CASSYTGVDRRYTF. CDR3 nucleotide sequence: TGTGCCAGCAGTTATACAGGGGTAGATCGTCGCTACACCTTC. The genes are TRBV7-9 and TRBJ1-2, with 7 bases that match TRBD1. The trim removed 6 bases at V and 9 bases at J, leaving 13 bases unmatched. The germline gives CDR1 SEHNR, CDR2 FQNEAQ (reference sequence). The CDR3 length is 14 residues.

The chain uses TRBV29-1 and TRBJ2-1, with TRBD2 as a possible D gene (6 bases). CDR3 length: 14 amino acids. Trimming pared 3 bases from V and 8 bases from J, leaving 17 bases between. CDR1 SQVTM and CDR2 ANQGSEA come from the germline V gene. The chain's CDR3 is CSVDVWRTGDEQFF. The CDR3 nucleotides are TGCAGCGTTGATGTCTGGCGGACGGGGGATGAGCAGTTCTTC.

The gene calls are TRBV5-6 and TRBJ2-3, with D possibly being TRBD2 (5 bases). Germline values: CDR1 SGHDT, CDR2 YYEEEE. The CDR3 sequence is 15 residues long. Trimming took 5 bases from V and 2 from J, leaving 15 bases between them. This CDR3 reads CASRKLGADTDTQYF. CDR3 bases: TGTGCCAGCAGAAAGTTAGGAGCGGACACAGATACGCAGTATTTT. Drawing the rest from reference TRBV5-6 and TRBJ2-3, the complete variable domain is DAGVTQSPTHLIKTRGQQVTLRCSPKSGHDTVSWYQQALGQGPQFIFQYYEEEERQRGNFPDRFSGHQFPNYSSELNVNALLLGDSALYLCASRKLGADTDTQYFGPGTRLTVL.

A few counts support this clonotype. This chain joins TRBV15 and TRBJ2-3; D ambiguous. V was clipped by 7 bases and J by 0 bases, with 11 bases between them. Germline CDR1 reads LNHNV; CDR2 reads YYDKDF (reference sequence). This CDR3 comprises 14 residues. DNA for the CDR3: TGTGCCACCAACCGTCGTACTAGCACAGATACGCAGTATTTT. It yields the protein CATNRRTSTDTQYF.

This chain links TRBV7-2 with TRBJ2-1, with 12 bases identical to TRBD2. With 5 bases clipped from V and 4 bases from J, the junction kept 3 bases outside the gene matches. CDR3 length: 15 amino acids. Germline CDR1 reads SGHTA; CDR2 reads FQGNSA. CDR3 sequence reads: CASSLTSGRYNEQFF. The CDR3 region has the DNA TGTGCCAGCAGCCTAACTAGCGGGAGGTACAATGAGCAGTTCTTC.

The chain joins TRBV20-1 to TRBJ2-1; possible D gene TRBD2, 5 bases. Trimming took off 1 base at V and 0 bases at J, with 34 bases between the two ends. The CDR3 loop spans 23 amino acids. CDR1 and CDR2 (germline): DFQATT, SNEGSKA (reference sequence). Written as DNA, the CDR3 is TGCAGTGCTAGAGCTGGCAGGCCGCTTGGGCTTCATCAGGTGGGAGCCTCCTACAATGAGCAGTTCTTC. This encodes CSARAGRPLGLHQVGASYNEQFF.

The chain has TRBV5-6 and TRBJ1-5; TRBD1 is a possible D gene (5 bases). CDR3 length: 16 amino acids. CDR1 is SGHDT, CDR2 YYEEEE, per germline. The V gene lost 5 bases and the J gene lost 2 bases, with 17 bases spanning the gap. CDR3 in amino acids: CASRAGLPRGNQPQHF. The CDR3 nucleotides are TGTGCCAGCAGGGCAGGGCTCCCTAGGGGCAATCAGCCCCAGCATTTT.

The chain carries TRBV28 and TRBJ1-2; no reliable D call. The CDR3 loop spans 12 amino acids. Germline CDR1 reads MDHEN; CDR2 reads SYDVKM. The V gene lost 7 bases and the J gene lost 6 bases, with 12 bases spanning the gap. CDR3: CASTRFGDGYTF. For the CDR3, the DNA is TGTGCCAGCACTCGGTTTGGGGATGGCTACACCTTC.

This clonotype was detected only a few times. This rearrangement joins TRBV28 to TRBJ1-2; D may be TRBD1 (5 bases). The CDR3 extends over 14 amino acids. The germline CDR1 and CDR2 sequences are MDHEN and SYDVKM. V was clipped by 5 bases and J by 8 bases, with 18 bases between them. The DNA for the CDR3 is TGTGCCAGCAGTATCGGGACTCAGCTCGGAGGCTACACCTTC. Its protein product is CASSIGTQLGGYTF.

The V and J genes are TRBV6-5 and TRBJ2-5; TRBD1 aligns across 8 bases. Trimming took 8 bases from V and 5 from J; bases not matched to a gene: 10. The germline V gene encodes CDR1 MNHEY and CDR2 SVGAGI. This CDR3 is built from 14 residues. CDR3 region: CASFPGGVLETQYF. The CDR3 nucleotides are TGTGCCAGCTTTCCAGGGGGCGTGTTGGAGACCCAGTACTTC.

The chain carries TRBV7-2 and TRBJ2-5; 7 positions agree with TRBD2. The CDR3 totals 15 residues. Trimming at V came to 1 base and at J to 5 bases, leaving 7 bases not matched to a gene. In germline, CDR1 is SGHTA, CDR2 FQGNSA. The CDR3 DNA is TGTGCCAGCAGCTTAGATCGAGCGGGGAGGGAGACCCAGTACTTC. Protein sequence: CASSLDRAGRETQYF.

The rearrangement links TRBV3-1 to TRBJ2-7; D might be TRBD1 or TRBD2, each matching 6 bases. V was shortened by 3 bases and J by 2 bases, with 14 bases between the two germline ends. The germline V gene has CDR1 LGHDT and CDR2 YNNKEL (reference sequence). The CDR3 has 15 amino acids. CDR3 nucleotide sequence: TGTGCCAGCAGCCATGGAGGGACATCAACCTACGAGCAGTACTTC. Amino acid sequence: CASSHGGTSTYEQYF.